Listed below are T cell receptor beta chains from one sample, sequenced in a study of cytomegalovirus exposure and HLA in healthy donors. Method: immunoSEQ multiplex PCR; TCRdb's copy keeps in-frame clones and lacks some. In the table there are 140,000 to 150,000 clones, over 70% of which are singletons. Sequencing was performed on PBMCs. These receptors were collected from a man aged 30 to 39 in good health and CMV-seronegative. Both conserved end residues are part of each CDR3. D genes are given only for firm matches. Clone size is stated in some rows and not others, as once, few, many or a class when expanded.

clone size	V gene	J gene	D gene	CDR3 protein	CDR3 DNA
-	TRBV6-7	TRBJ2-2	TRBD2	CASSYPGLAGETGELFF	TGTGCCAGCAGTTACCCCGGACTAGCGGGAGAAACCGGGGAGCTGTTTTTT
-	TRBV6-7	TRBJ2-7	-	CASRGAYEQYF	TGTGCCAGCAGGGGGGCATACGAGCAGTACTTC
-	TRBV7-9	TRBJ2-3	TRBD2	CASSESGTSGHF	TGTGCCAGCAGCGAGTCCGGGACTAGCGGGCACTTT
-	TRBV5-4	TRBJ1-1	-	CASSVEHPTSSTEAFF	TGTGCCAGCAGCGTGGAGCATCCAACGTCGAGTACTGAAGCTTTCTTT
-	TRBV27	TRBJ1-5	-	CASREIDSSNQPQHF	TGTGCCAGCAGAGAGATCGACAGTTCCAATCAGCCCCAGCATTTT
-	TRBV12-2	TRBJ2-3	-	CASRLGQRSGRKSDTQYF	TGTGCAAGTCGCTTAGGGCAGAGGAGCGGGAGGAAGTCAGATACGCAGTATTTT
once	TRBV2	TRBJ1-1	-	CASGGRGAFF	TGTGCCAGCGGTGGCAGGGGAGCTTTCTTT
-	TRBV7-2	TRBJ1-1	-	CASRMSQGAAWTEAFF	TGTGCCAGCCGCATGTCACAAGGGGCGGCTTGGACTGAAGCTTTCTTT
-	TRBV19	TRBJ2-2	-	CASSTAEDTGELFF	TGTGCCAGTAGTACAGCGGAAGACACCGGGGAGCTGTTTTTT
-	TRBV7-3	TRBJ1-1	-	CASSSRRGTEAFF	TGTGCCAGCAGCTCCCGACGGGGGACTGAAGCTTTCTTT
-	TRBV9	TRBJ2-7	TRBD1	CASSVEVETGSHEQYF	TGTGCCAGCAGCGTAGAAGTGGAGACAGGGTCCCACGAGCAGTACTTC
few	TRBV5-1	TRBJ2-5	-	CASSLGTTQETQYF	TGCGCCAGCAGCTTGGGGACTACCCAAGAGACCCAGTACTTC
-	TRBV5-1	TRBJ1-2	-	CASSSQGDYGYTF	TGCGCCAGCAGCTCACAGGGAGACTATGGCTACACCTTC
-	TRBV10-3	TRBJ1-1	TRBD1	CAITPTGGSGMNTEAFF	TGTGCCATCACCCCGACAGGGGGTTCTGGTATGAACACTGAAGCTTTCTTT
-	TRBV7-9	TRBJ1-4	TRBD1	CASSITGGNEKLFF	TGTGCCAGCAGCATCACAGGGGGCAATGAAAAACTGTTTTTT
-	TRBV28	TRBJ2-5	TRBD1	CASRLILTGTETQYF	TGTGCCAGCAGGCTGATCCTGACAGGGACGGAGACCCAGTACTTC
-	TRBV15	TRBJ1-5	-	CATSSRDSGDQPQHF	TGTGCCACCAGCTCCCGGGACTCCGGCGATCAGCCCCAGCATTTT
once	TRBV27	TRBJ2-5	-	CASSLVGRETQYF	TGTGCCAGCAGTTTAGTAGGGAGAGAGACCCAGTACTTC
-	TRBV29-1	TRBJ1-4	-	CSVETNSAGEKLFF	TGCAGCGTTGAAACTAATTCGGCGGGTGAAAAACTGTTTTTT
-	TRBV2	TRBJ2-7	-	CASMLRGSSYEQYF	TGTGCCAGCATGTTGAGAGGGAGCTCCTACGAGCAGTACTTC
-	TRBV7-9	TRBJ1-1	-	CASSRGTEAFF	TGTGCCAGCAGCAGGGGGACTGAAGCTTTCTTT
-	TRBV13	TRBJ2-5	TRBD1	CASSRTGMETQYF	TGTGCCAGCAGCCGGACAGGGATGGAGACCCAGTACTTC
-	TRBV13	TRBJ2-7	-	CASSFSGRGSYEQYF	TGTGCCAGCAGCTTCTCCGGGAGAGGGTCCTACGAGCAGTACTTC
-	TRBV7-2	TRBJ1-6	-	CASSSRLNSPLHF	TGTGCCAGCAGCTCCCGACTGAATTCACCCCTCCACTTT
-	TRBV11-3	TRBJ1-1	-	CASSLGGKGNTEAFF	TGTGCCAGCAGCTTAGGAGGGAAAGGGAACACTGAAGCTTTCTTT
medium-sized	TRBV12-5	TRBJ1-3	-	CASGLRSRGVGNTIYF	TGTGCTAGTGGTTTGAGGTCCAGGGGAGTTGGAAACACCATATATTTT
few	TRBV28	TRBJ2-3	-	CATSLTISITDTQYF	TGTGCCACCTCGTTAACTATCTCTATCACAGATACGCAGTATTTT
-	TRBV19	TRBJ2-2	TRBD2	CASSTRRAGGPGELFF	TGTGCCAGTAGTACCCGTCGGGCGGGAGGGCCCGGGGAGCTGTTTTTT